Ten or more counts support the clone carrying this TCR beta chain. The sample is drawn from a study of regulatory T cells in long-lasting Graves disease. Study-level background: New Graves' disease cases had less than 3 months of antithyroid drugs.

Indicated time point: newly diagnosed GD, antithyroid drugs for less than 3 months. Isolated PBMC RNA provided the starting material for the TCR library. It was an endocrinology department in Xi'an, China, that provided the patients. Construction of TCR beta libraries relied on iRepertoire HTBI primers and on Arm-PCR targeting CDR3 regions. Using its own MiXCR run on the multiplex PCR reads, TCRdb lists one record per CDR3 protein. The table has hundreds of thousands of distinct CDR3 sequences, over 15% seen once. CDR3 length: 15 amino acids. Trimming cost V 0 bases and J 1 base, with 8 bases left between them. Germline CDR1 reads SGHRS; CDR2 reads YFSETQ. The same sample was also used in a study of T cells in Graves' hyperthyroidism and ophthalmopathy.

The chain links TRBV5-1 to TRBJ2-1; possible D gene TRBD1, 5 bases. The TCR originated in a man between 35 and 55 years old with Graves disease. Sequencing was performed on peripheral blood mononuclear cells (PBMCs), taken at new diagnosis, from a patient treated with antithyroid drugs. The CDR3 loop is CASSLARGSYNEQFF. The CDR3, as DNA: TGCGCCAGCAGCTTGGCTAGGGGTTCCTACAATGAGCAGTTCTTC. Full variable domain (missing parts from reference TRBV5-1 and TRBJ2-1): KAGVTQTPRYLIKTRGQQVTLSCSPISGHRSVSWYQQTPGQGLQFLFEYFSETQRNKGNFPGRFSGRQFSNSRSEMNVSTLELGDSALYLCASSLARGSYNEQFFGPGTRLTVL.